Listed below are T cell receptor beta chains from one sample, sequenced in a study of CD8+ T cells in alopecia areata. The method was immunoSEQ multiplex PCR; TCRdb's version includes in-frame clones alone and lacks a portion of them. The table records about 110,000 clones, about four fifths of them present only once. The sample was CD8+ T cells sorted from blood, taken at week 24, from a patient treated with tofacitinib. The receptor source for this set is a human donor with alopecia areata. Each CDR3 is given with its conserved first and last residue. The D gene is left open where the match is weak. Some rows mark clone size as missing; the rest say once, few, many or name a class of expanded clone.

D gene | J gene | clone size | V gene | CDR3 DNA | CDR3 protein
. | TRBJ1-1 | . | TRBV29-1 | TGCAGCGTTGGCGCCTGGGCAACGAACACTGAAGCTTTCTTT | CSVGAWATNTEAFF
TRBD2 | TRBJ2-3 | . | TRBV7-2 | TGTGCCAGCAGCTTAGGTGCTAGCGGGGGGATAGATACGCAGTATTTT | CASSLGASGGIDTQYF
. | TRBJ1-1 | few | TRBV29-1 | TGCAGCGCCCGGATAGGGCTGAACACTGAAGCTTTCTTT | CSARIGLNTEAFF
TRBD1 | TRBJ2-1 | . | TRBV19 | TGTGCCAGTAGTATTGGACAGGGAAGAAATGAGCAGTTCTTC | CASSIGQGRNEQFF
. | TRBJ2-3 | . | TRBV15 | TGTGCCACCAGCAGAGATCGTCCGGATACGCAGTATTTT | CATSRDRPDTQYF
. | TRBJ2-1 | once | TRBV7-2 | TGTGCCAGCAGCCTTGGACCTCGGCCAGCCTACAATGAGCAGTTCTTC | CASSLGPRPAYNEQFF
. | TRBJ1-4 | . | TRBV6-1 | TGTGCCAGCAGACCACGACAGGCAACTAATGAAAAACTGTTTTTT | CASRPRQATNEKLFF
. | TRBJ2-7 | . | TRBV13 | TGTGCCAGCAGCTTAAGGGCCATCGGCCCCGAGCAGTACTTC | CASSLRAIGPEQYF
. | TRBJ2-5 | . | TRBV4-3 | TGCGCCAGCAGCCTATACACAGGGTCCGGGGAGACCCAGTACTTC | CASSLYTGSGETQYF
. | TRBJ1-5 | . | TRBV6-1 | TGTGCCAGCAGTGAAGCCCCAGGGGAAGGCAATCAGCCCCAGCATTTT | CASSEAPGEGNQPQHF
TRBD1 | TRBJ2-3 | . | TRBV27 | TGTGCCAGCAGTTTGGCGACAGGGGGCTGGAATACAGATACGCAGTATTTT | CASSLATGGWNTDTQYF
. | TRBJ1-1 | . | TRBV9 | TGTGCCAGCAGCCCAGGGACTGAAGCTTTCTTT | CASSPGTEAFF
. | TRBJ1-2 | . | TRBV29-1 | TGCAGCGTTGTCAGTGAGAGGGACGATTTGGTTGGCTACACCTTC | CSVVSERDDLVGYTF
. | TRBJ2-7 | . | TRBV9 | TGTGCCAGCAGCGTAGAGGGGGGAATGGACGAGCAGTACTTC | CASSVEGGMDEQYF
. | TRBJ2-3 | once | TRBV21-1 | TGTGCCAGGGAGGTGGGGAGCACAGATACGCAGTATTTT | CAREVGSTDTQYF
. | TRBJ2-5 | . | TRBV5-1 | TGCGCCAGCAGCTTGGATGCAGGGCCACAAGAGACCCAGTACTTC | CASSLDAGPQETQYF
. | TRBJ2-2 | . | TRBV29-1 | TGCAGCGGCCAAGTCGGGGAGGGGGCGCACACCGGGGAGCTGTTTTTT | CSGQVGEGAHTGELFF
. | TRBJ2-1 | . | TRBV6-8 | TGTGCCAGCGAACATTCCGGGGACTCCTACAATGAGCAGTTCTTC | CASEHSGDSYNEQFF
TRBD2 | TRBJ2-5 | few | TRBV29-1 | TGCAGCGCAACTACACGTCCGGGACTAGCGGAGGTTTTGTACCAAGAGACCCAGTACTTC | CSATTRPGLAEVLYQETQYF
TRBD1 | TRBJ1-1 | . | TRBV28 | TGTGCCAGCAGTTTTGGCAGGGGGCGCGGAGCTTTCTTT | CASSFGRGRGAFF
. | TRBJ1-4 | . | TRBV7-9 | TGTGCCAGCAGCCCAACAGAAGGGGGTGAAAAACTGTTTTTT | CASSPTEGGEKLFF
. | TRBJ2-7 | . | TRBV4-1 | TGCGCCAGCAGCGGAATGAGCTCCTACGAGCAGTACTTC | CASSGMSSYEQYF
TRBD2 | TRBJ2-3 | . | TRBV4-2 | TGTGCCAGCAGCCAAGATTTGAGACTAGCGGGGGGGCCAGATACGCAGTATTTT | CASSQDLRLAGGPDTQYF
. | TRBJ1-2 | . | TRBV20-1 | TGCAGTGCTAGAGGGACGGATGGCTACACCTTC | CSARGTDGYTF
. | TRBJ1-2 | . | TRBV29-1 | TGCAGCGTTCAGGAGGGGATAGTTGAGGGCTACACCTTC | CSVQEGIVEGYTF
. | TRBJ2-7 | . | TRBV2 | TGTGCCAGCAGTGAGTTGCGCGAGCAGTACTTC | CASSELREQYF
TRBD1 | TRBJ2-1 | . | TRBV30 | TGTGCCTGGAGTAGCGGGACAGGGGGCGGCGATGAGCAGTTCTTC | CAWSSGTGGGDEQFF
. | TRBJ2-1 | . | TRBV12-5 | TGTGCTAGTGCCGCGGACTGGACTCATGGCAATGAGCAGTTCTTC | CASAADWTHGNEQFF
. | TRBJ1-1 | . | TRBV27 | TGTGCCAGCAGTCTGACCTGGACGGCTGAAGCTTTCTTT | CASSLTWTAEAFF
TRBD2 | TRBJ2-3 | . | TRBV7-8 | TGTGCCAGCAGCTACTCGGGACTAGCGGGGGGCACAGATACGCAGTATTTT | CASSYSGLAGGTDTQYF
. | TRBJ2-2 | . | TRBV30 | TGTGCCTGGGGACGGGCCCTGAACACCGGGGAGCTGTTTTTT | CAWGRALNTGELFF
TRBD2 | TRBJ2-5 | . | TRBV4-2 | TGTGCCAGCAGCCCCAATAGACTAAGTACTAGCGGGGCGGAGACCCAGTACTTC | CASSPNRLSTSGAETQYF
TRBD1 | TRBJ2-5 | . | TRBV7-2 | TGTGCCAGCAGCTTAGCGCTGAGGGGGCCCGTCGAGACCCAGTACTTC | CASSLALRGPVETQYF
. | TRBJ1-5 | . | TRBV2 | TGTGCCAGCAGTGAAGGGGGGCATAGCAATCAGCCCCAGCATTTT | CASSEGGHSNQPQHF
. | TRBJ2-5 | . | TRBV29-1 | TGCAGCGTTGAAGACGATTGGGGAGAGACCCAGTACTTC | CSVEDDWGETQYF
TRBD1 | TRBJ2-6 | . | TRBV6-1 | TGTGCCAGCAGTGAAAGGGACAGGGATTACTCTGGGGCCAACGTCCTGACTTTC | CASSERDRDYSGANVLTF
. | TRBJ1-2 | . | TRBV11-3 | TGTGCCAGCAGCCCTTCACAGGGCCGGAACTATGGCTACACCTTC | CASSPSQGRNYGYTF
. | TRBJ2-7 | . | TRBV16 | TGTGCCAGCAGCCAATCGTTCTCGGAGGGATACGAGCAGTACTTC | CASSQSFSEGYEQYF
TRBD2 | TRBJ2-7 | few | TRBV7-9 | TGTGCCAGCAGCCTAACCGGGACTAGCCGGGAGGTCGAGCAGTACTTC | CASSLTGTSREVEQYF
. | TRBJ2-3 | . | TRBV7-2 | TGTGCCAGCAGCATTTCGGGGCAGTCGCAGTATTTT | CASSISGQSQYF
. | TRBJ2-2 | . | TRBV27 | TGTGCCAGCAGTTACCGGTCGAACACCGGGGAGCTGTTTTTT | CASSYRSNTGELFF
. | TRBJ2-7 | . | TRBV7-9 | TGTGCCAGCAGCTCCGGACCTCGGACACTTTCCTACGAGCAGTACTTC | CASSSGPRTLSYEQYF
. | TRBJ2-7 | . | TRBV18 | TGTGCCAGCTCACCACCGTGGCCAGCCTACGAGCAGTACTTC | CASSPPWPAYEQYF
TRBD1 | TRBJ2-7 | . | TRBV27 | TGTGCCAGCAGAAGACAGGGTCCCTACGAGCAGTACTTC | CASRRQGPYEQYF
TRBD2 | TRBJ2-7 | . | TRBV7-8 | TGTGCCAGCAGTCGATCGGTGGCGGGGGGCGCCTACGAGCAGTACTTC | CASSRSVAGGAYEQYF
TRBD1 | TRBJ1-4 | . | TRBV4-1 | TGCGCCAGCAGCGGGCGGACAGGGGGAGGTGAAAAACTGTTTTTT | CASSGRTGGGEKLFF
. | TRBJ1-2 | . | TRBV4-1 | TGCGCCAGCAGCCAAGAGAGTTCCAATAACTATGGCTACACCTTC | CASSQESSNNYGYTF
. | TRBJ2-1 | . | TRBV7-6 | TGTGCCAGCAGCCCGGACGGCCACAATGAGCAGTTCTTC | CASSPDGHNEQFF
. | TRBJ2-7 | . | TRBV4-3 | TGCGCCAGCAGCCAATTTTCAGGGCTCTCCTACGAGCAGTACTTC | CASSQFSGLSYEQYF
. | TRBJ2-3 | . | TRBV7-8 | TGTGCCAGCAGCTTTGGGGGGCTGGTGGATACGCAGTATTTT | CASSFGGLVDTQYF